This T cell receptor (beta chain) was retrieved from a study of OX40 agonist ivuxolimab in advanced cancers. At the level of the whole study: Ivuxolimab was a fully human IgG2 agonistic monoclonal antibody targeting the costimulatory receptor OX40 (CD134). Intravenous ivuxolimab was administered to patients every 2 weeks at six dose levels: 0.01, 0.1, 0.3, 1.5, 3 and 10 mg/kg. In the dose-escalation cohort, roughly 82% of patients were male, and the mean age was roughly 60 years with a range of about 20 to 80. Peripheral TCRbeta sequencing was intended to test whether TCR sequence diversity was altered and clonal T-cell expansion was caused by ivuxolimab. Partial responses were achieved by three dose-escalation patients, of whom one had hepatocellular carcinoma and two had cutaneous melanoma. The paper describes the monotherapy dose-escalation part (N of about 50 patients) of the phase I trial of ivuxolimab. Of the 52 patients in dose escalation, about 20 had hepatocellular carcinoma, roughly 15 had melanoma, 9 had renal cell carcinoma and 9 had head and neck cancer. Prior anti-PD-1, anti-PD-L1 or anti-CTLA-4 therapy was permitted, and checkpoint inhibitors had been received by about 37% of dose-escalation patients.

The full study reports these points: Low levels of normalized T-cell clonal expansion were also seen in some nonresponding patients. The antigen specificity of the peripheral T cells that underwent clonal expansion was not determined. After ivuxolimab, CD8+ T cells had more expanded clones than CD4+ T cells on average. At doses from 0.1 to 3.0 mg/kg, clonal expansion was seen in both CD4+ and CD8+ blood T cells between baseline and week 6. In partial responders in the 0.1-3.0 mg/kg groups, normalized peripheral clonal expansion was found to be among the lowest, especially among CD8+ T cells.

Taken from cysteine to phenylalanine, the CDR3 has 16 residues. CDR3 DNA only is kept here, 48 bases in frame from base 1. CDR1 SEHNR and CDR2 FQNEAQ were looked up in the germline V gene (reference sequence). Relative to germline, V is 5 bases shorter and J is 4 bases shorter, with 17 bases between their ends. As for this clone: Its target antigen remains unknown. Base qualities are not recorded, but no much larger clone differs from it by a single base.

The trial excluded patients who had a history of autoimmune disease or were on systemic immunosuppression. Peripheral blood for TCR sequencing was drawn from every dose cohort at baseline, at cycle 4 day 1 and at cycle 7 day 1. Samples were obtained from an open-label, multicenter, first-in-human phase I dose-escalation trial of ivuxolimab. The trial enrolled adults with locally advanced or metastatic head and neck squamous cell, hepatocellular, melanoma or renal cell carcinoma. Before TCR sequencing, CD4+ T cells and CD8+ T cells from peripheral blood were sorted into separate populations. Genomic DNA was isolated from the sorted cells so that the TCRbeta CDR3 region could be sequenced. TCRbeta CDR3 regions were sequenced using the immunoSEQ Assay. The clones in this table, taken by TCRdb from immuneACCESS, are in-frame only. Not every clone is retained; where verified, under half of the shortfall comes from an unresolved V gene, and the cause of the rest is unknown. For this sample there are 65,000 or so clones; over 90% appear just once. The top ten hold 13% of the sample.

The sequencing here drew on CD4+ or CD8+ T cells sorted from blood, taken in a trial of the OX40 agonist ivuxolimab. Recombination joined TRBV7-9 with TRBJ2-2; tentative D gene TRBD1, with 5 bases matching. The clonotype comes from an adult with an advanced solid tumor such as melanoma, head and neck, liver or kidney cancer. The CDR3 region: CASSHGAAFATGELFF. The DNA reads TGTGCCAGCAGCCATGGGGCCGCCTTCGCCACCGGGGAGCTGTTTTTT.